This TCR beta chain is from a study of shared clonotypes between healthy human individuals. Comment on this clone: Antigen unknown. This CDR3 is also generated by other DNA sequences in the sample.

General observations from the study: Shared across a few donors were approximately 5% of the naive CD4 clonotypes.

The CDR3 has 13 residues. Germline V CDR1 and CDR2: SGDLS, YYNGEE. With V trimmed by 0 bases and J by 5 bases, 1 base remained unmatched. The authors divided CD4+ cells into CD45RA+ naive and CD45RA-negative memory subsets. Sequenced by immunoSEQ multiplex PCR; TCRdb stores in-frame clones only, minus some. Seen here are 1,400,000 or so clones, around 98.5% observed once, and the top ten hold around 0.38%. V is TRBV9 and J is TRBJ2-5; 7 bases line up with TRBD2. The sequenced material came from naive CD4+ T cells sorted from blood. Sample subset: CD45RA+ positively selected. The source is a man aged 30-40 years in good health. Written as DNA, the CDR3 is TGTGCCAGCAGCGTAGTGGGGGGGGAGACCCAGTACTTC. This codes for CASSVVGGETQYF.